This is a list of T cell receptor beta chains from one sample in a study of cytomegalovirus exposure and HLA in healthy donors. Sequencing used immunoSEQ multiplex PCR; TCRdb keeps in-frame clones, though not all of them. This table holds tens of thousands of clones, 77% found once. Sequences were obtained from PBMCs. The receptor source for this set is a male donor in good health and CMV-seropositive. Both conserved end residues are trimmed from each CDR3.

>TRBJ1-3|TRBV4-3
ASSTRGEGRPGNTIY
>TRBJ1-5|TRBV6-6
ASSYKGAYSNQPQH
>TRBJ2-5|TRBV7-2
ASSLTSGGRETQY
>TRBJ1-1|TRBV18
ASSLRHGEGTEAF
>TRBJ2-5|TRBV11-3
ASSRRQGELETQY
>TRBJ2-2|TRBV25-1
ASSEARTAPNTGELF
>TRBJ1-4|TRBV5-1
ASSLWRSATNEKLF
>TRBJ1-6|TRBV7-2
ASSLALGANSPLH
>TRBJ1-2|TRBV27
ASKRTAFSNYGYT
>TRBJ1-6|TRBV4-2
ASSQEAGGTPLH
>TRBJ2-3|TRBV6-6
ASSLQGAIDTQY
>TRBJ2-7|TRBV4-2
ASSQDGAGSSYEQY
>TRBJ1-5|TRBV5-6
ASSFGTGFNQPQH
>TRBJ1-4|TRBV6-1
ASSTPGTANEKLF
>.|TRBV27
ASSRDREDEQY
>TRBJ1-2|TRBV4-3
ASSQKGGIHNYGYT
>TRBJ1-1|TRBV7-9
ASSALQGATSRAF
>TRBJ2-1|TRBV5-6
ASSPASPHEQF
>TRBJ1-1|TRBV29-1
SGVQGNTEAF
>TRBJ1-2|TRBV6-6
ASSDAGREWDGYT
>TRBJ1-1|TRBV19
ASSIPGTEAF
>TRBJ1-2|TRBV4-3
ASSQDPRVASYGYT
>TRBJ1-2|TRBV4-3
ASSVQQGNDNYGYT
>TRBJ2-1|TRBV7-8
ASSLERISYNEQF
>TRBJ2-1|TRBV7-3
ASSFGGGRDEQF
>TRBJ2-3|TRBV7-6
ASSLGTSVTSTDTQY
>TRBJ1-1|TRBV11-3
ASSLGDRAEAF
>TRBJ1-2|TRBV7-9
ASSLGQGAPDVYGYT
>TRBJ1-1|TRBV18
ASSPIRQDMNTEAF
>TRBJ1-2|TRBV4-2
ASSRQGQTSNYGYT
>TRBJ2-7|TRBV18
ASSPLAQRGHEQY
>TRBJ2-7|TRBV28
ATDDSHYEQY
>TRBJ1-4|TRBV7-9
ASRPPGQGNEKLF
>TRBJ2-2|TRBV5-6
ASTPSNTGELF
>TRBJ1-1|TRBV6-5
ASSYSQVLGTEAF
>TRBJ2-5|TRBV11-3
ASSLSERRGEVETQY
>TRBJ1-6|TRBV6-5
ASTPIRGANSPLH
>TRBJ2-7|TRBV27
ASSRGQY
>TRBJ2-6|TRBV15
ATSSPNSHGGSGANVLT
>TRBJ1-1|TRBV19
ASSLPGAGRTEAF
>TRBJ1-1|TRBV9
ASSPGTGNTEAF
>TRBJ2-7|TRBV4-1
ASSPGQSSYEQY